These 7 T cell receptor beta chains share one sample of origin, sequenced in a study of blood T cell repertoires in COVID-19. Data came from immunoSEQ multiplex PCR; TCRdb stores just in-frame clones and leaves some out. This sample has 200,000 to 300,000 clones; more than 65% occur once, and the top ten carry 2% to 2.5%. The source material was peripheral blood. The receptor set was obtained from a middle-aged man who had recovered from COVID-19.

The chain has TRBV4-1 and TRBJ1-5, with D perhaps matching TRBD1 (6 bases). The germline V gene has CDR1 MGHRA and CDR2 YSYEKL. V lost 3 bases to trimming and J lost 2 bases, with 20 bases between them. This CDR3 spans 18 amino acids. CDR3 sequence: CASSHAPPQGGGNQPQHF. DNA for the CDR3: TGCGCCAGCAGCCACGCTCCTCCACAGGGAGGGGGCAATCAGCCCCAGCATTTT.

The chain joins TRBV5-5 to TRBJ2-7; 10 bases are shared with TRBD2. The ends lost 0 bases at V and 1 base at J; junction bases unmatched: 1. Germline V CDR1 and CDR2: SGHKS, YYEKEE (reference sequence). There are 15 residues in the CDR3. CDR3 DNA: TGTGCCAGCAGCTTGGGGACTAGCGGATCCTACGAGCAGTACTTC. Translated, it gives CASSLGTSGSYEQYF.

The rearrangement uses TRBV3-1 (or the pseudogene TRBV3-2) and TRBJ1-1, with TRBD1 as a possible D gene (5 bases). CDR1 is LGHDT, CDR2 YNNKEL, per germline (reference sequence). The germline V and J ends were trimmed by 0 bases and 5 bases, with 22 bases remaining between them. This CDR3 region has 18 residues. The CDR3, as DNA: TGTGCCAGCAGCCAAGACTCGCGACCGGCAGGGCGGGGAACTGAAGCTTTCTTT. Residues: CASSQDSRPAGRGTEAFF.

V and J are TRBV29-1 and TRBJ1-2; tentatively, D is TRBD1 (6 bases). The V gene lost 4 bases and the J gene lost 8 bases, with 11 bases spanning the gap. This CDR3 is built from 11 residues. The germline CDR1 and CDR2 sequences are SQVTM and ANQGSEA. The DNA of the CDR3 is TGCAGCGTTGGGACAGTGAAGGGCTACACCTTC. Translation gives CSVGTVKGYTF.

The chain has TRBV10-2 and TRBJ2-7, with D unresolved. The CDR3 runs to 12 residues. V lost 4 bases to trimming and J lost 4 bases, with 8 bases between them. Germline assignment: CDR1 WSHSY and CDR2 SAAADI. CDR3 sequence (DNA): TGCGCCAGCAGTGCCGTGAGATACGAGCAGTACTTC. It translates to CASSAVRYEQYF.

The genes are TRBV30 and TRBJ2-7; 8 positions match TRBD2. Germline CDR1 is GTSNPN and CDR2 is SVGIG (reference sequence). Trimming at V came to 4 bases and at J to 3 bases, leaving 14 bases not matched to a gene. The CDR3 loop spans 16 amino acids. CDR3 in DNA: TGTGCCTGGACCCTAGGAGGTAGCGGGAACTACTACGAGCAGTACTTC. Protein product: CAWTLGGSGNYYEQYF.

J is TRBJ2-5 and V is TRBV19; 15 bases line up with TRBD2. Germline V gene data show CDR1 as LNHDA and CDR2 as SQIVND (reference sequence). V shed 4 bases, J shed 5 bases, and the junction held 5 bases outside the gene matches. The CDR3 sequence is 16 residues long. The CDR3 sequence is CASSRGLAGGRETQYF. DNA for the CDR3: TGTGCCAGTAGTAGAGGACTAGCGGGGGGGCGGGAGACCCAGTACTTC.